The entry below describes one T cell receptor beta chain. This specimen comes from a study of T cell responses to AZD1222 COVID-19 vaccine. Produced via immunoSEQ multiplex PCR; TCRdb's table is partial and in-frame only. The table includes around 58,000 clones, around 90% detected once. The CDR3 contains 16 residues. V was pared by 0 bases and J by 0 bases, with 9 bases between. Per germline, CDR1 KGHDR and CDR2 SFDVKD. V gene TRBV24-1 combines with J gene TRBJ2-3; D possibly corresponds to TRBD2 (6 bases). The sequence was obtained from an adult who received the AZD1222 COVID-19 vaccine. The sequenced sample was peripheral blood, obtained 28 days after the second AZD1222 dose. This chain's CDR3 is CATSDLGGASTDTQYF. In DNA, the CDR3 is TGTGCCACCAGTGATTTGGGCGGGGCTAGCACAGATACGCAGTATTTT.